This TCR beta chain was sequenced in a study of prognosis after radiotherapy for stage I lung cancer. In the study overall: Adenocarcinoma occurred in twelve patients and squamous cell carcinoma in about 7.

Concerning this clonotype: Its antigen remains unknown.

Sample collection consisted of six milliliters of peripheral blood drawn at each of two time points. Multiplex PCR, run in two rounds, amplified TCR beta CDR3 from genomic DNA. Primers (each specific to one TRBV or TRBJ gene) were used in first-round PCR. One entry per CDR3 protein, called by TCRdb with MiXCR from the multiplex PCR reads. Of some 23,000 distinct CDR3 sequences listed, 40% are singletons. Study-wide findings and caveats: The study found that unique TCR clone counts fell after stereotactic body radiation therapy, median approximately 9,100 versus 7,200. Lower Shannon entropy values were found after stereotactic body radiation therapy in patients who developed distant metastases.

The clonotype originates from a donor aged 50 or older with non-small cell lung cancer. Sequencing used PBMCs, obtained before or after stereotactic body radiation therapy (not recorded which).

CDR3 loop: CASSAIGTIGTDTQYF. CDR3 bases: TGTGCCAGCAGCGCCATAGGGACTATCGGCACAGATACGCAGTATTTT. V and J are TRBV11-2 and TRBJ2-3; the match to TRBD2 covers 7 bases. Germline V gene lookup returns CDR1 SGHAT and CDR2 FQNNGV. This CDR3 spans 16 amino acids. Trimming removed 5 bases from V and 1 base from J; junction bases left unmatched: 9. The whole variable domain, filled in from reference TRBV11-2 and TRBJ2-3, reads EAGVAQSPRYKIIEKRQSVAFWCNPISGHATLYWYQQILGQGPKLLIQFQNNGVVDDSQLPKDRFSAERLKGVDSTLKIQPAKLEDSAVYLCASSAIGTIGTDTQYFGPGTRLTVL.